In its sample, the clone carrying this T cell receptor (beta chain) was seen once. CDR1 and CDR2 from the germline V gene are MNHEY and SMNVEV (reference sequence). Germline trimming cut 5 bases from V and 6 bases from J; bases unmatched to any gene: 7. The CDR3 consists of 15 residues. Assignments of participants to cohorts depended upon their own reported clinical history. This entry belongs to a study of blood T cell repertoires in COVID-19. Across the study: In each case, the material was cDNA or gDNA derived from T cells, B-cell-depleted T cells, or PBMCs.

Produced via immunoSEQ multiplex PCR; TCRdb's table is partial and in-frame only. The table includes hundreds of thousands of clones, around 91% detected once. The TCR comes from a man aged 25 to 45 who had recovered from COVID-19. Sample: PBMCs or T cells enriched from blood (not recorded which). The chain couples TRBV27 to TRBJ1-6; 7 bases match TRBD1. CDR3 sequence reads: CASSHRDSTNSPLHF. For the CDR3, the DNA is TGTGCCAGCAGTCATCGGGACAGCACTAATTCACCCCTCCACTTT.